The 8 T cell receptor beta chains below were found in one sample sequenced in a study of T cell responses to AZD1222 COVID-19 vaccine. Data came from immunoSEQ multiplex PCR; TCRdb stores just in-frame clones and leaves some out. The profile shows around 100,000 clones, over 90% of them singletons. The source was peripheral blood, collected on day 0 of AZD1222 vaccination. These receptor sequences come from an adult in good health.

CDR3 loop: CASSLSSAVTYEQYF. DNA for the CDR3: TGTGCCAGCAGCTTAAGCTCAGCAGTTACCTACGAGCAGTACTTC. The rearrangement uses TRBV7-2 and TRBJ2-7; D gene unclear. Trimming pared 2 bases from V and 2 bases from J, leaving 13 bases between. Per germline, CDR1 SGHTA and CDR2 FQGNSA. The CDR3 totals 15 residues.

The chain joins TRBV2 to TRBJ2-3; a possible D gene is TRBD1 (5 bases). The CDR3 loop spans 16 amino acids. CDR1 and CDR2 (germline): SNHLY, FYNNEI. V lost 6 bases and J lost 0, with 16 bases in between. Here the CDR3 reads CASSAGIGSSTDTQYF. CDR3 in DNA: TGTGCCAGCAGCGCAGGGATCGGATCTAGCACAGATACGCAGTATTTT.

CDR3 sequence reads: CASSRLAGSSYEQYF. In DNA, the CDR3 is TGTGCCAGCTCAAGACTAGCGGGAAGTTCCTACGAGCAGTACTTC. The V and J genes are TRBV18 and TRBJ2-7, with 11 bases identical to TRBD2. The length of the CDR3 is 15 residues. The J segment lost 1 base and the V segment lost 5 bases, leaving 4 bases of the junction unmatched. Germline V gene lookup returns CDR1 KGHSH and CDR2 LQKENI.

The V gene is TRBV5-5, the J gene TRBJ2-3, with D uncertain. Trimming removed 3 bases from V and 6 bases from J, with 11 bases in between. The CDR3 covers 13 residues. Per the germline V gene, CDR1 is SGHKS and CDR2 is YYEKEE (reference sequence). CDR3 DNA sequence: TGTGCCAGCAGCTCTCGGAGTGTGGATACGCAGTATTTT. It encodes CASSSRSVDTQYF. Combining the CDR3 with reference TRBV5-5 and TRBJ2-3 gives the whole variable domain DAGVTQSPTHLIKTRGQQVTLRCSPISGHKSVSWYQQVLGQGPQFIFQYYEKEERGRGNFPDRFSARQFPNYSSELNVNALLLGDSALYLCASSSRSVDTQYFGPGTRLTVL.

The chain joins TRBV27 to TRBJ1-1, with no clear D. The V end was cut by 6 bases, the J end by 2 bases, with 19 bases between. CDR3 length: 16 amino acids. Germline V gene data show CDR1 as MNHEY and CDR2 as SMNVEV (reference sequence). CDR3 nucleotides: TGTGCCAGCAGCCTTGTGGGTTTCGTTGGCAACACTGAAGCTTTCTTT. Its protein is CASSLVGFVGNTEAFF.

V gene TRBV29-1 combines with J gene TRBJ1-2; D is unclear. This CDR3 has 13 amino acids. The V gene lost 5 bases and the J gene lost 4 bases, with 14 bases spanning the gap. CDR1 is SQVTM and CDR2 is ANQGSEA in the germline V gene. In DNA, the CDR3 is TGCAGCGTTTTTTCCGCCGCGGGCTATGGCTACACCTTC. Its translation is CSVFSAAGYGYTF.

The chain links TRBV7-2 to TRBJ1-1; tentative D call: TRBD1 (6 bases). The CDR3 spans 15 residues. Germline CDR1 SGHTA, CDR2 FQGNSA. Between the trimmed V and J ends, which lost 0 bases and 4 bases, there was a span of 12 bases. The CDR3 coding sequence is TGTGCCAGCAGCTTAGCCAGGGGAAGAGGCACTGAAGCTTTCTTT. Encoded protein: CASSLARGRGTEAFF. Complete variable domain (other parts from reference TRBV7-2 and TRBJ1-1): GAGVSQSPSNKVTEKGKDVELRCDPISGHTALYWYRQSLGQGLEFLIYFQGNSAPDKSGLPSDRFSAERTGGSVSTLTIQRTQQEDSAVYLCASSLARGRGTEAFFGQGTRLTVV.

The V call is TRBV12-5, the J call TRBJ1-3; possible D gene TRBD1, 5 bases. Germline V gene lookup returns CDR1 LGHNT and CDR2 FRNRAP. V lost 3 bases, J lost 5 bases, and 8 bases lay in between. There are 13 residues in the CDR3. As DNA, the CDR3 is TGTGCTAGTGGTTTATCGGGACGAAACACCATATATTTT. Amino acid sequence: CASGLSGRNTIYF.